This is a list of T cell receptor beta chains from one sample in a study of OX40 agonist ivuxolimab in advanced cancers. The method was immunoSEQ multiplex PCR; TCRdb's version includes in-frame clones alone and lacks a portion of them. The sample gives 80,000 to 90,000 clones, about 80% of which show up once; 1.5% to 2% is in the top ten. Source: CD4+ or CD8+ T cells sorted from blood, taken in a trial of the OX40 agonist ivuxolimab. The origin of the receptors is an adult with an advanced solid tumor such as melanoma, head and neck, liver or kidney cancer. Each CDR3 is given with its conserved first and last residue. D genes are given only for firm matches. Size values are once, few and many counts, or a class for expanded clones, and some rows have none.

clone size: .
V gene: TRBV30
J gene: TRBJ1-5
D gene: .
CDR3 protein: CAWSPLEGFSNQPQHF
CDR3 DNA: TGTGCCTGGAGTCCCCTAGAGGGGTTCAGCAATCAGCCCCAGCATTTT

clone size: .
V gene: TRBV7-2
J gene: TRBJ2-7
D gene: TRBD1
CDR3 protein: CASSSAVTGTGISYEQYF
CDR3 DNA: TGTGCCAGCAGCTCAGCGGTGACCGGGACAGGGATCTCCTACGAGCAGTACTTC

clone size: .
V gene: TRBV2
J gene: TRBJ1-1
D gene: TRBD1
CDR3 protein: CASSEFPGTGVYTEAFF
CDR3 DNA: TGTGCCAGCAGTGAATTCCCCGGGACAGGGGTTTACACTGAAGCTTTCTTT

clone size: .
V gene: TRBV13
J gene: TRBJ2-1
D gene: TRBD1
CDR3 protein: CASSLVKSAGGYNEQFF
CDR3 DNA: TGTGCCAGCAGCTTAGTCAAGAGCGCAGGGGGCTACAATGAGCAGTTCTTC

clone size: .
V gene: TRBV5-4
J gene: TRBJ1-5
D gene: .
CDR3 protein: CASSLELGPQHF
CDR3 DNA: TGTGCCAGCAGCTTGGAGCTGGGGCCCCAGCATTTT

clone size: .
V gene: TRBV9
J gene: TRBJ1-1
D gene: .
CDR3 protein: CASSEGQNTEAFF
CDR3 DNA: TGTGCCAGCAGCGAGGGACAGAACACTGAAGCTTTCTTT

clone size: .
V gene: TRBV19
J gene: TRBJ1-5
D gene: .
CDR3 protein: CASSIAGHSNQPQHF
CDR3 DNA: TGTGCCAGTAGCATAGCAGGCCATAGCAATCAGCCCCAGCATTTT

clone size: once
V gene: TRBV15
J gene: TRBJ1-4
D gene: .
CDR3 protein: CATSRGEGVGRINEKLFF
CDR3 DNA: TGTGCCACCAGCAGAGGGGAAGGGGTAGGCCGGATTAATGAAAAACTGTTTTTT

clone size: once
V gene: TRBV11-2
J gene: TRBJ2-3
D gene: .
CDR3 protein: CASSLERAGTDTQYF
CDR3 DNA: TGTGCCAGCAGCTTAGAAAGGGCGGGCACAGATACGCAGTATTTT

clone size: .
V gene: TRBV28
J gene: TRBJ2-2
D gene: .
CDR3 protein: CASRKNTGELFF
CDR3 DNA: TGTGCCAGCAGGAAGAACACCGGGGAGCTGTTTTTT

clone size: .
V gene: TRBV11-1
J gene: TRBJ2-3
D gene: .
CDR3 protein: CASSRGTDTQYF
CDR3 DNA: TGTGCCAGCAGCCGCGGCACAGATACGCAGTATTTT

clone size: .
V gene: TRBV9
J gene: TRBJ2-2
D gene: TRBD1
CDR3 protein: CASRKGQGNTGELFF
CDR3 DNA: TGTGCCAGCAGAAAGGGACAGGGAAACACCGGGGAGCTGTTTTTT

clone size: once
V gene: TRBV27
J gene: TRBJ2-5
D gene: TRBD1
CDR3 protein: CASSSYGTGKQETQYF
CDR3 DNA: TGTGCCAGCAGTTCATACGGGACAGGCAAACAAGAGACCCAGTACTTC

clone size: .
V gene: TRBV7-2
J gene: TRBJ2-3
D gene: .
CDR3 protein: CASSLRAGDTDTQYF
CDR3 DNA: TGTGCCAGCAGCTTAAGGGCAGGGGACACAGATACGCAGTATTTT

clone size: .
V gene: TRBV11-2
J gene: TRBJ2-3
D gene: .
CDR3 protein: CASSLDPGSTQYF
CDR3 DNA: TGTGCCAGCAGCTTAGATCCGGGGAGCACGCAGTATTTT

clone size: .
V gene: TRBV9
J gene: TRBJ2-3
D gene: .
CDR3 protein: CASSPSTDTQYF
CDR3 DNA: TGTGCCAGCAGCCCTAGCACAGATACGCAGTATTTT